The 19 T cell receptor beta chains below all came from one sample that was sequenced in a study of regulatory T cells. Study findings and constraints: Hydrophobic residues at CDR3 positions 6 and 7 were enriched in conventional CD4+ T cells of CD3G-deficient patients.

These receptors are not linked to any known antigen. Amplification used 52 TRBV primers and 13 TRBJ primers. Generated by immunoSEQ multiplex PCR, the TCRdb table keeps only in-frame clones and is missing some. The sample holds tens of thousands of clones, more than 85% seen once. The sequenced sample consisted of conventional CD4+ T cells sorted from blood. All receptors come from a child aged 2 to 15 with CD3G deficiency.

V gene TRBV28 combines with J gene TRBJ1-4; D is ambiguous. This CDR3 spans 14 amino acids. Germline CDR1 reads MDHEN; CDR2 reads SYDVKM. Between the trimmed V and J ends, which lost 6 bases and 5 bases, there was a span of 13 bases. CDR3 coding DNA: TGTGCCAGCAGGCCCCAGGTATTCAATGAAAAACTGTTTTTT. Encoded protein: CASRPQVFNEKLFF.

The gene calls are TRBV7-8 and TRBJ2-1; D is perhaps TRBD1 or TRBD2 (5 bases each). This CDR3 spans 19 amino acids. Trimming pared 0 bases from V and 6 bases from J, leaving 24 bases between. Germline-derived CDR1 and CDR2 are SGHVS and FQNEAQ. CDR3: CASSLAIGTQRFRANEQFF. Written as DNA, the CDR3 is TGTGCCAGCAGCTTAGCGATTGGGACCCAGCGATTTAGGGCCAATGAGCAGTTCTTC.

The chain combines TRBV28 with TRBJ1-1; 8 bases map to TRBD1. Germline V gene data show CDR1 as MDHEN and CDR2 as SYDVKM. With V trimmed by 5 bases and J by 11 bases, 16 bases remained unmatched. This CDR3 is 15 amino acids long. The CDR3 DNA reads as TGTGCCAGCAGTCCCTATGGGCTGGGACAGGCTGGTGCTTTCTTT. Translation: CASSPYGLGQAGAFF. The full variable domain, with the rest looked up from reference TRBV28 and TRBJ1-1, is DVKVTQSSRYLVKRTGEKVFLECVQDMDHENMFWYRQDPGLGLRLIYFSYDVKMKEKGDIPEGYSVSREKKERFSLILESASTNQTSMYLCASSPYGLGQAGAFFGQGTRLTVV.

In its sample, this clone was seen once. The V gene is TRBV28, the J gene TRBJ2-2, with TRBD1 as a possible D gene (6 bases). CDR1 MDHEN and CDR2 SYDVKM come from the germline V gene. This CDR3 comprises 16 residues. Trimming left V 6 bases short and J 3 bases short, with 17 bases between. The CDR3 DNA follows: TGTGCCAGCAGCCGAGCCAGGGGTAAGGACACCGGGGAGCTGTTTTTT. Its translation: CASSRARGKDTGELFF.

The V and J genes are TRBV11-2 and TRBJ2-7; D remains unclear. V was pared by 4 bases and J by 1 base, with 11 bases between. Per the germline V gene, CDR1 is SGHAT and CDR2 is FQNNGV. This CDR3 region has 14 residues. CDR3 sequence reads: CASSSGGISYEQYF. CDR3 sequence (DNA): TGTGCCAGCAGCTCAGGTGGGATTTCCTACGAGCAGTACTTC.

Notes on this clone: This sample includes further DNA sequences coding for the same CDR3. The J gene is TRBJ2-6, the V gene TRBV5-1, with D possibly being TRBD2 (5 bases). CDR3 length: 15 residues. Germline V gene sequence: CDR1 SGHRS, CDR2 YFSETQ. The V and J ends lost 0 bases and 1 base respectively, with 5 bases between them. CDR3 amino acids: CASSLGGSGANVLTF. Here the CDR3 DNA reads TGCGCCAGCAGCTTGGGCGGGTCTGGGGCCAACGTCCTGACTTTC.

V and J are TRBV28 and TRBJ1-2, with 7 bases aligning to TRBD1. This CDR3 spans 15 amino acids. Unmatched junction bases numbered 10, after V lost 6 bases and J lost 3 bases. Germline V gives CDR1 MDHEN, CDR2 SYDVKM. The CDR3 here is CASSSWGTEDYGYTF. DNA for the CDR3: TGTGCCAGCAGCTCCTGGGGGACAGAGGACTATGGCTACACCTTC.

The rearrangement uses TRBV9 and TRBJ2-6; D is unclear. The CDR3 contains 16 residues. V lost 4 bases and J lost 0, with 11 bases in between. Germline V gene sequence: CDR1 SGDLS, CDR2 YYNGEE. The CDR3 DNA sequence: TGTGCCAGCAGCCCAGGTCATAACTCTGGGGCCAACGTCCTGACTTTC. It encodes CASSPGHNSGANVLTF.

The CDR3 loop is CASSRTGDYEQYF. The CDR3, as DNA: TGTGCCAGCAGTCGGACCGGTGACTACGAGCAGTACTTC. The gene calls are TRBV6-1 and TRBJ2-7; D call uncertain. CDR3 length: 13 residues. Trimming removed 5 bases at V and 3 bases at J, with 11 bases between. CDR1 MNHNS and CDR2 SASEGT come from the germline V gene.

CDR3 in amino acids: CASSELAQQYF. CDR3 in DNA: TGTGCCAGCAGTGAATTGGCCCAGCAGTACTTC. The genes are TRBV6-1 and TRBJ2-7; D unresolved. The CDR3 spans 11 residues. V lost 2 bases and J 8 bases, leaving 7 bases between the germline ends. Germline CDR1 reads MNHNS; CDR2 reads SASEGT.

The CDR3 protein is CASSSGRDNEQFF. CDR3 coding DNA: TGTGCCAGCAGTTCGGGCCGAGATAATGAGCAGTTCTTC. The chain combines TRBV2 with TRBJ2-1; D gene ambiguous. V shed 5 bases and J shed 7 bases, with 12 bases lying between them. Germline V gives CDR1 SNHLY, CDR2 FYNNEI. CDR3 length: 13 amino acids.

V usage is TRBV6-1 and J usage is TRBJ1-3; D not certain. Germline loops: CDR1 MNHNS, CDR2 SASEGT. This CDR3 is 13 amino acids long. V was pared by 8 bases and J by 2 bases, with 10 bases between. The CDR3 nucleotides are TGTGCCAGCCAGGTGCATACTGGAAACACCATATATTTT. Amino acids: CASQVHTGNTIYF.

This clone was counted a single time. Mismatch with germline at one junction end may stem from a read error. The V and J genes are TRBV5-1 and TRBJ1-1, with D unclear. The CDR3 spans 15 residues. Germline V gene sequence: CDR1 SGHRS, CDR2 YFSETQ. CDR3 residues: CASSLNGQSNAEAFF. The CDR3 DNA reads as TGCGCCAGCAGCTTGAACGGGCAGTCGAACGCTGAAGCTTTCTTT.

The J gene is TRBJ2-2, the V gene TRBV7-9; TRBD1 matches 8 bases. Losses at the gene ends were 5 bases for V and 2 bases for J; bases not matched to a gene: 4. The CDR3 covers 15 residues. CDR1 and CDR2 from the germline V gene are SEHNR and FQNEAQ (reference sequence). CDR3 coding DNA: TGTGCCAGCAGCCCCGGACAGGGTAACACCGGGGAGCTGTTTTTT. Protein sequence: CASSPGQGNTGELFF.

V gene TRBV28 combines with J gene TRBJ2-5; tentatively, D is TRBD2 (6 bases). V was clipped by 6 bases and J by 5 bases, with 19 bases between them. Germline CDR1 reads MDHEN; CDR2 reads SYDVKM. The CDR3 is made up of 15 amino acids. The CDR3 DNA is TGTGCCAGCAGCCGGGGAGGCAGGAGAGGGGAGACCCAGTACTTC. The encoded protein is CASSRGGRRGETQYF.

This chain connects TRBV28 to TRBJ1-5; possible D gene TRBD1, 6 bases. Germline loops: CDR1 MDHEN, CDR2 SYDVKM. The germline V and J ends were trimmed by 5 bases and 4 bases, with 18 bases remaining between them. The CDR3 consists of 16 residues. CDR3 coding DNA: TGTGCCAGCAGTCGGCAGGGGAAGGTTTGGAATCAGCCCCAGCATTTT. Translation gives CASSRQGKVWNQPQHF.

This clone appeared once. This chain uses TRBV28 with TRBJ1-2, with 9 bases identical to TRBD1. This CDR3 has 13 residues. Germline V lookup: CDR1 MDHEN, CDR2 SYDVKM. The V gene end was trimmed by 4 bases and the J gene end by 6 bases; junction bases not matched to a gene: 3. As DNA, the CDR3 is TGTGCCAGCAGTTCACAGGGGGCGAATGGCTACACCTTC. Translating gives CASSSQGANGYTF.

This chain's CDR3 is CASSSARPGTEGVRQYF. The CDR3 bases are TGCGCCAGCAGCTCCGCCCGTCCCGGGACTGAGGGAGTAAGGCAGTATTTT. This chain joins TRBV5-1 and TRBJ2-3; the D gene is possibly TRBD2 (6 bases). The V and J ends lost 3 bases and 11 bases respectively, with 28 bases between them. Germline V CDR1 and CDR2: SGHRS, YFSETQ. This CDR3 has 17 residues.

About this clone itself: Other DNA sequences in the same sample also yield this CDR3. The V call is TRBV28, the J call TRBJ2-7; 12 bases are shared with TRBD1. J gave up 4 bases and V 4 bases, and 5 bases lay outside the gene matches. CDR3 size: 15 residues. The germline V gene has CDR1 MDHEN and CDR2 SYDVKM. The CDR3 protein is CASSSPGQGAYEQYF. CDR3 nucleotide sequence: TGTGCCAGCAGTTCCCCGGGACAGGGGGCGTACGAGCAGTACTTC.